This T cell receptor (beta chain) was documented in a study of tumor-infiltrating lymphocytes in primary liver carcinoma. This CDR3 region has 14 residues. Looked up from germline, CDR1 is SGHDN and CDR2 is FVKESK. A primer matching the constant region was used to make TCR beta cDNA from approximately 500 ng of total RNA. Slightly modified ARM-PCR, run as three nested multiplex PCR rounds, produced the TCR beta libraries. TRBV1-TRBV30 forward and Cbeta reverse primers drove the first two approximately 10-cycle rounds. TCRdb reprocessed the multiplex PCR reads with MiXCR, giving one entry per CDR3 protein. The sample consists of roughly 57,000 distinct CDR3 sequences, 70% to 85% of them appearing once. Total RNA and DNA came together from roughly 20-30 mg of bulk tissue without cell sorting. This clonotype was found once. The junction shows a germline mismatch at one end, possibly a read error.

The source of this sequence is a middle-aged man with primary liver carcinoma and hepatitis B virus infection. The sequenced sample was liver tumor tissue from sampling region 2. The sample's subset: tumor region T2, inferior pole. This chain uses TRBV14 with TRBJ1-1; D remains ambiguous. The chain's CDR3 is CAISQADLNTEVFF. DNA for the CDR3: TGTGCCATCAGCCAAGCAGATTTGAACACTGAAGTTTTCTTT.